The 19 T cell receptor beta chains presented below share a single source sample, sequenced in a study of blood T cell repertoires in COVID-19. The method was immunoSEQ multiplex PCR; TCRdb's version includes in-frame clones alone and lacks a portion of them. Of around 95,000 clones in the sample, just under 80% were seen once. Sample: peripheral blood. These receptors were obtained from a woman in her 70s with acute or convalescent COVID-19.

The rearrangement uses TRBV10-3 and TRBJ2-2, with no clear D. The CDR3 is 13 residues long. Trimming took 4 bases from V and 2 from J, leaving 5 bases between them. The germline CDR1 and CDR2 sequences are ENHRY and SYGVKD. CDR3 bases: TGTGCCATCAGTGGGAGCAACACCGGGGAGCTGTTTTTT. The encoded protein is CAISGSNTGELFF.

The chain couples TRBV19 to TRBJ1-2, with no clear D. CDR1 and CDR2 from the germline V gene are LNHDA and SQIVND (reference sequence). The CDR3 totals 13 residues. Trimming removed 6 bases from V and 6 bases from J, with 14 bases in between. CDR3 nucleotides: TGTGCCAGTAGAAAGGAGATTGTTCATGGCTACACCTTC. Encoded protein: CASRKEIVHGYTF. Supplemented by reference TRBV19 and TRBJ1-2, the full variable domain reads DGGITQSPKYLFRKEGQNVTLSCEQNLNHDAMYWYRQDPGQGLRLIYYSQIVNDFQKGDIAEGYSVSREKKESFPLTVTSAQKNPTAFYLCASRKEIVHGYTFGSGTRLTVV.

This clone was found once. The rearrangement joins TRBV7-6 to TRBJ2-5; 9 nucleotides line up with TRBD1. This CDR3 spans 16 amino acids. Trimming cost V 1 base and J 5 bases; bases outside gene matches: 8. Looked up from germline, CDR1 is SGHVS and CDR2 is FNYEAQ. The CDR3 sequence is CASSLVGTGSWETQYF. The CDR3 DNA is TGTGCCAGCAGCTTAGTAGGGACAGGGTCGTGGGAGACCCAGTACTTC. Using reference TRBV7-6 and TRBJ2-5 for the parts outside the CDR3, the full variable domain is GAGVSQSPRYKVTKRGQDVALRCDPISGHVSLYWYRQALGQGPEFLTYFNYEAQQDKSGLPNDRFSAERPEGSISTLTIQRTEQRDSAMYRCASSLVGTGSWETQYFGPGTRLLVL.

The chain links TRBV7-3 to TRBJ2-2; a possible D gene is TRBD1 (5 bases). The germline gives CDR1 SGHTA, CDR2 FQGTGA. Trimming took off 5 bases at V and 7 bases at J, with 5 bases between the two ends. The length of the CDR3 is 11 residues. Written as DNA, the CDR3 is TGTGCCAGCAGCCAGGGCGGGGAGCTGTTTTTT. It is translated as CASSQGGELFF.

The V gene is TRBV4-2, the J gene TRBJ1-4; 9 bases line up with TRBD1. The junction had 11 bases not matched to a gene; V was cut back by 0 bases and J by 15 bases. CDR1 is LGHNA, CDR2 YNFKEQ, per germline. The CDR3 consists of 15 residues. The CDR3 nucleotides are TGTGCCAGCAGCCAAGAGCATTACAGGGGGCTGATGTTGTTTTTT. It codes for CASSQEHYRGLMLFF.

A single count supports this clone. The chain has TRBV6-6 and TRBJ2-1, with 7 bases aligning to TRBD1. Germline V gene sequence: CDR1 MNHNY, CDR2 SVGAGI (reference sequence). The CDR3 consists of 14 residues. The junction had 5 bases not matched to a gene; V was cut back by 5 bases and J by 4 bases. Written as DNA, the CDR3 is TGTGCCAGCAGTGACAGGGAGATTTACAATGAGCAGTTCTTC. Translating gives CASSDREIYNEQFF.

CDR3 bases: TGTGCCAGCACCCTGGACAGCTTGAATTCACCCCTCCACTTT. It encodes CASTLDSLNSPLHF. The rearrangement uses TRBV2 and TRBJ1-6; tentative D call: TRBD1 (6 bases). Germline V lookup: CDR1 SNHLY, CDR2 FYNNEI. V was clipped by 7 bases and J by 7 bases, with 14 bases between them. This CDR3 region has 14 residues. Full variable domain (remainder filled in from reference TRBV2 and TRBJ1-6): EPEVTQTPSHQVTQMGQEVILRCVPISNHLYFYWYRQILGQKVEFLVSFYNNEISEKSEIFDDQFSVERPDGSNFTLKIRSTKLEDSAMYFCASTLDSLNSPLHFGNGTRLTVT.

The chain recombines TRBV2 with TRBJ2-1; possible D gene TRBD2, 6 bases. Germline-derived CDR1 and CDR2 are SNHLY and FYNNEI. Trimming stripped 6 bases from V and 9 bases from J, with 18 bases between. The CDR3 runs 14 residues. The CDR3 DNA is TGTGCCAGCAGGGAACCGGCGGAGGGGCGTGAGCAGTTCTTC. Protein product: CASREPAEGREQFF.

The chain links TRBV6-2 or TRBV6-3 to TRBJ2-3, with TRBD2 as a possible D gene (6 bases). This CDR3 has 16 residues. CDR1 is MNHEY, CDR2 SVGEGT, per germline. Deletions cut 2 bases from V and 1 base from J, with 13 bases between. The CDR3 DNA is TGTGCCAGCAGTTACGGCCTAACGGGGGGCACAGATACGCAGTATTTT. This translates into CASSYGLTGGTDTQYF.

This sequence joins TRBV5-5 and TRBJ2-5, with a tentative D call TRBD2 (6 bases). The V and J ends lost 4 bases and 2 bases respectively, with 12 bases between them. Germline V gene sequence: CDR1 SGHKS, CDR2 YYEKEE (reference sequence). The CDR3 runs 14 residues. The CDR3 here is CASSRGTQQETQYF. Here the CDR3 DNA reads TGTGCCAGCAGCCGCGGGACCCAACAAGAGACCCAGTACTTC. Full variable domain (outside the CDR3, taken from reference TRBV5-5 and TRBJ2-5): DAGVTQSPTHLIKTRGQQVTLRCSPISGHKSVSWYQQVLGQGPQFIFQYYEKEERGRGNFPDRFSARQFPNYSSELNVNALLLGDSALYLCASSRGTQQETQYFGPGTRLLVL.

The chain is built from TRBV7-2 and TRBJ1-3; D is unresolved. Germline values: CDR1 SGHTA, CDR2 FQGNSA. The V end was cut by 2 bases, the J end by 0 bases, with 14 bases between. This CDR3 comprises 17 residues. CDR3: CASSLPGVPLSGNTIYF. The CDR3, as DNA: TGTGCCAGCAGCTTACCCGGGGTTCCCCTCTCTGGAAACACCATATATTTT.

V is TRBV27 and J is TRBJ2-7; 7 bases agree with TRBD1. The CDR3 covers 14 residues. The germline gives CDR1 MNHEY, CDR2 SMNVEV (reference sequence). Trimming took 5 bases from V and 6 from J; bases not matched to a gene: 10. The CDR3 DNA reads as TGTGCCAGCAGTGCAAGGGGACAGTGGGGCGAGCAGTACTTC. Amino acids: CASSARGQWGEQYF.

The chain joins TRBV19 to TRBJ1-5; 12 bases fit TRBD1. The V segment lost 5 bases and the J segment 7 bases; nucleotides outside the gene matches: 6. The CDR3 spans 15 residues. CDR1 is LNHDA and CDR2 is SQIVND in the germline V gene (reference sequence). CDR3 protein: CASSGTGGAGQPQHF. The CDR3, as DNA: TGTGCCAGTAGTGGGACAGGGGGCGCGGGGCAGCCCCAGCATTTT.

The V and J genes are TRBV2 and TRBJ1-5; 7 bases fit TRBD1. Losses at the gene ends were 4 bases for V and 2 bases for J; bases not matched to a gene: 5. The germline V gene encodes CDR1 SNHLY and CDR2 FYNNEI. CDR3 length: 15 residues. The CDR3 nucleotides are TGTGCCAGCAGTGCAAGACAGGGCGGCAATCAGCCCCAGCATTTT. Translating it yields CASSARQGGNQPQHF.

The V gene is TRBV5-6, the J gene TRBJ2-5; 11 bases fit TRBD2. V lost 0 bases to trimming and J lost 1 base; unmatched junction nucleotides: 2. The CDR3 extends over 16 amino acids. CDR1 is SGHDT and CDR2 is YYEEEE in the germline V gene. The CDR3 DNA is TGTGCCAGCAGCTTGGGACTAGCGGGGACCCAAGAGACCCAGTACTTC. It is translated as CASSLGLAGTQETQYF.

The rearrangement links TRBV5-1 to TRBJ2-5, with TRBD2 as a possible D gene (5 bases). There are 15 residues in the CDR3. V lost 1 base to trimming and J lost 2 bases, with 12 bases between them. Germline V gene sequence: CDR1 SGHRS, CDR2 YFSETQ. The CDR3 spells CASSLWSREQETQYF. The CDR3 DNA follows: TGCGCCAGCAGCTTGTGGTCGAGGGAACAAGAGACCCAGTACTTC.

The chain uses TRBV6-2 or TRBV6-3 and TRBJ2-7; TRBD1 aligns across 7 bases. Germline V gives CDR1 MNHEY, CDR2 SVGEGT. Losses at the gene ends were 5 bases for V and 6 bases for J; bases not matched to a gene: 16. The length of the CDR3 is 16 residues. CDR3 amino acids: CASSDPPPLQGSEQYF. CDR3 in DNA: TGTGCCAGCAGTGACCCTCCTCCTTTACAGGGGTCCGAGCAGTACTTC.

This clone showed up just once. The chain recombines TRBV18 with TRBJ2-5; a weak D match, TRBD2 (6 bases). Germline V gives CDR1 KGHSH, CDR2 LQKENI. The CDR3 is 13 amino acids. Trimming took off 6 bases at V and 5 bases at J, with 13 bases between the two ends. DNA for the CDR3: TGTGCCAGCTCCGCCGGGGGAAGGGAGACCCAGTACTTC. It is translated as CASSAGGRETQYF.

V is TRBV28 and J is TRBJ2-7, with TRBD2 as a possible D gene (5 bases). Germline-derived CDR1 and CDR2 are MDHEN and SYDVKM. CDR3 length: 15 amino acids. Trimming took 10 bases from V and 4 from J, leaving 23 bases between them. The CDR3: CATSHRAPGTYEQYV. The CDR3 DNA follows: TGTGCCACCTCCCATAGGGCCCCGGGAACATACGAGCAGTACGTC.